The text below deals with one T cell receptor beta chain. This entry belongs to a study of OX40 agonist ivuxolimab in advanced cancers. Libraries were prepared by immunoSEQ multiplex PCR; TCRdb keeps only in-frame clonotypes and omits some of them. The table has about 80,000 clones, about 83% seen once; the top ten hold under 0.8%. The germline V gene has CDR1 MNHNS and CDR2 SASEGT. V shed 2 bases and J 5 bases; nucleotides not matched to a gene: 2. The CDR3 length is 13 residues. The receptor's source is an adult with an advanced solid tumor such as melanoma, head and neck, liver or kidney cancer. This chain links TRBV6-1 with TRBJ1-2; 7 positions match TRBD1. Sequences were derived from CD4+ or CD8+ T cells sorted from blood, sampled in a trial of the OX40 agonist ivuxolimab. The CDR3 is CASSEQGVYGYTF. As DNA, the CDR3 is TGTGCCAGCAGTGAACAGGGGGTTTATGGCTACACCTTC.